This passage covers 27 T cell receptor beta chains from one sample sequenced in a study of blood T cell repertoires in COVID-19. Sequenced by immunoSEQ multiplex PCR; TCRdb stores in-frame clones only, minus some. The sample comprises around 300,000 clones, 75% to 90% of which are singletons, and roughly 11% rests with the top ten. Material: peripheral blood. The receptors derive from a woman aged 65 to 85 with acute or convalescent COVID-19.

The J gene is TRBJ1-2, the V gene TRBV6-5; D not certain. CDR3 size: 14 residues. The germline V and J ends were trimmed by 4 bases and 7 bases, with 16 bases remaining between them. The germline gives CDR1 MNHEY, CDR2 SVGAGI. CDR3 protein: CASSSRSPVGGYTF. CDR3 sequence (DNA): TGTGCCAGCAGTTCCAGGTCCCCGGTGGGTGGCTACACCTTC.

The chain links TRBV27 to TRBJ1-4; 8 nucleotides align to TRBD1. Trimming took 6 bases from V and 4 from J; bases not matched to a gene: 1. Germline values: CDR1 MNHEY, CDR2 SMNVEV (reference sequence). The CDR3 covers 13 residues. The CDR3 region has the DNA TGTGCCAGCAGCAGGGGGCGTAATGAAAAACTGTTTTTT. This gives the protein CASSRGRNEKLFF.

The V gene is TRBV5-1, the J gene TRBJ2-5, with TRBD2 matching over 14 bases. The CDR3 runs to 16 residues. Germline loops: CDR1 SGHRS, CDR2 YFSETQ. Unmatched junction bases numbered 9, after V lost 6 bases and J lost 5 bases. Written as DNA, the CDR3 is TGCGCCAGCACGCCGACTAGCGGGGGGGCCCGGGAGACCCAGTACTTC. Translation: CASTPTSGGARETQYF.

V gene TRBV4-1 combines with J gene TRBJ2-3, with D possibly being TRBD1 (5 bases). From germline, CDR1 is MGHRA and CDR2 YSYEKL. The germline V and J ends were trimmed by 1 base and 8 bases, with 16 bases remaining between them. The CDR3 totals 15 residues. The CDR3 nucleotides read TGCGCCAGCAGCCAAGGGGTTCCAGGACACGGTACGCAGTATTTT. Its translation is CASSQGVPGHGTQYF.

This clone has a single count. The chain has TRBV6-2 or TRBV6-3 and TRBJ1-1, with TRBD1 matching over 8 bases. This CDR3 comprises 16 residues. In germline, CDR1 is MNHEY, CDR2 SVGEGT. V shed 4 bases, J shed 5 bases, and the junction held 12 bases outside the gene matches. The CDR3 DNA follows: TGTGCCAGCAGTTCTTCTGGACAGGGTCGTTTTACTGAAGCTTTCTTT. It specifies CASSSSGQGRFTEAFF.

This clone appeared a few times. The genes are TRBV18 and TRBJ2-1; TRBD2 is a possible D gene (6 bases). Germline-derived CDR1 and CDR2 are KGHSH and LQKENI. V was trimmed by 1 base and J by 5 bases, leaving 12 bases between them. The CDR3 runs to 15 residues. This CDR3 is CASSPQKGGNNEQFF. For the CDR3, the DNA is TGTGCCAGCTCACCACAAAAAGGCGGGAACAATGAGCAGTTCTTC.

CDR3 amino acids: CAWSAGRESYGYTF. CDR3 nucleotide sequence: TGTGCCTGGAGTGCCGGCAGGGAATCCTATGGCTACACCTTC. J is TRBJ1-2 and V is TRBV30, with D tentatively TRBD1 (5 bases). The germline gives CDR1 GTSNPN, CDR2 SVGIG (reference sequence). V was cut by 1 base and J by 4 bases, with 13 bases left in between. The CDR3 sequence is 14 residues long. Based on the CDR3 plus reference TRBV30 and TRBJ1-2, the full variable domain is SQTIHQWPATLVQPVGSPLSLECTVEGTSNPNLYWYRQAAGRGLQLLFYSVGIGQISSEVPQNLSASRPQDRQFILSSKKLLLSDSGFYLCAWSAGRESYGYTFGSGTRLTVV.

This clone was observed a handful of times. This sequence joins TRBV4-2 and TRBJ2-7, with D tentatively TRBD2 (6 bases). CDR3 length: 15 residues. With 0 bases removed from V and 0 bases from J, the gap between germline ends came to 9 bases. In germline, CDR1 is LGHNA, CDR2 YNFKEQ. The CDR3 sequence: CASSQESGDSYEQYF. The CDR3 region has the DNA TGTGCCAGCAGCCAAGAGTCGGGGGACTCCTACGAGCAGTACTTC.

This chain joins TRBV5-1 and TRBJ1-1; D is perhaps TRBD1 (6 bases). CDR1 and CDR2 from the germline V gene are SGHRS and YFSETQ. V shed 1 base and J shed 4 bases, with 11 bases lying between them. The CDR3 is 14 amino acids. CDR3 sequence: CASSLTQGTTEAFF. The DNA of the CDR3 is TGCGCCAGCAGCTTGACCCAGGGGACCACTGAAGCTTTCTTT.

This clone appeared once. The chain is built from TRBV10-2 and TRBJ2-5, with TRBD1 matching 8 bases. Germline V gene sequence: CDR1 WSHSY, CDR2 SAAADI. CDR3 length: 13 residues. V was pared by 4 bases and J by 4 bases, with 2 bases of the junction left unmatched. The CDR3 DNA reads as TGCGCCAGCAGTGTGGGACAGGTAGAGACCCAGTACTTC. It is translated as CASSVGQVETQYF.

The chain employs TRBV19 and TRBJ1-5, with 7 positions matching TRBD1. Unmatched junction bases numbered 10, after V lost 3 bases and J lost 2 bases. The CDR3 is made up of 17 amino acids. Germline V gene lookup returns CDR1 LNHDA and CDR2 SQIVND (reference sequence). The CDR3 protein is CASSMRRRGGGNQPQHF. CDR3 DNA sequence: TGTGCCAGTAGTATGCGGAGGAGAGGGGGCGGCAATCAGCCCCAGCATTTT. Looking up the rest from reference TRBV19 and TRBJ1-5 gives the full variable domain: DGGITQSPKYLFRKEGQNVTLSCEQNLNHDAMYWYRQDPGQGLRLIYYSQIVNDFQKGDIAEGYSVSREKKESFPLTVTSAQKNPTAFYLCASSMRRRGGGNQPQHFGDGTRLSIL.

The genes are TRBV5-1 and TRBJ2-1; D possibly corresponds to TRBD1 (6 bases). Germline assignment: CDR1 SGHRS and CDR2 YFSETQ. V lost 7 bases and J lost 4, with 9 bases in between. This CDR3 is 12 amino acids long. The CDR3 nucleotides read TGCGCCAGCCGGGACATGTACAATGAGCAGTTCTTC. Its protein is CASRDMYNEQFF.

J is TRBJ1-2 and V is TRBV5-1; possible D gene TRBD1, 5 bases. Trimming stripped 0 bases from V and 4 bases from J, with 10 bases between. This CDR3 contains 14 residues. Per the germline V gene, CDR1 is SGHRS and CDR2 is YFSETQ. In nucleotides, the CDR3 is TGCGCCAGCAGCTTGGGGGACTTCCTCTATGGCTACACCTTC. It translates to CASSLGDFLYGYTF.

This clone has a single count. This chain links TRBV5-6 with TRBJ2-7; TRBD1 is a possible D gene (6 bases). V lost 3 bases to trimming and J lost 7 bases, with 17 bases between them. Germline CDR1 and CDR2: SGHDT and YYEEEE. The CDR3 runs 14 residues. CDR3 sequence: CASSSKTGAREQYF. In DNA, the CDR3 is TGTGCCAGCAGCTCGAAGACAGGCGCCAGGGAGCAGTACTTC.

The chain recombines TRBV2 with TRBJ2-5; TRBD2 matches 9 bases. The J segment lost 2 bases and the V segment lost 4 bases, leaving 5 bases of the junction unmatched. The CDR3 sequence is 15 residues long. Germline CDR1 SNHLY, CDR2 FYNNEI. Written as DNA, the CDR3 is TGTGCCAGCAGTGTGGATAGCGGGGGTCAAGAGACCCAGTACTTC. This gives the protein CASSVDSGGQETQYF.

The chain uses TRBV27 and TRBJ2-5; tentatively, D is TRBD2 (6 bases). With 5 bases removed from V and 2 bases from J, the gap between germline ends came to 21 bases. The CDR3 loop spans 17 amino acids. CDR1 and CDR2 from the germline V gene are MNHEY and SMNVEV (reference sequence). CDR3 sequence (DNA): TGTGCCAGCAGTCGGATATTACGCGGAGGGCGGCAAGAGACCCAGTACTTC. Protein sequence: CASSRILRGGRQETQYF.

The CDR3 loop reads CASSVHHGFSSYNEQFF. CDR3 in DNA: TGTGCCAGCAGCGTCCATCACGGGTTTAGCTCCTACAATGAGCAGTTCTTC. This chain connects TRBV9 to TRBJ2-1; no reliable D call. CDR1 is SGDLS, CDR2 YYNGEE, per germline. This CDR3 is 17 amino acids long. V was clipped by 2 bases and J by 0 bases, with 15 bases between them.

This chain joins TRBV3-1 (or the pseudogene TRBV3-2) and TRBJ1-5, with unresolved D. In germline, CDR1 is LGHDT, CDR2 YNNKEL (reference sequence). The V end lost 4 bases, the J end lost 5 bases, and 9 bases lay between the germline ends. The CDR3 is 13 residues long. CDR3 in DNA: TGTGCCAGCAGCCCCCCGACTGATCAGCCCCAGCATTTT. Its translation is CASSPPTDQPQHF.

The genes are TRBV6-6 and TRBJ1-1; 8 bases line up with TRBD1. V lost 5 bases, J lost 7 bases, and 6 bases stayed unmatched. Germline assignment: CDR1 MNHNY and CDR2 SVGAGI (reference sequence). The CDR3 spans 13 residues. This CDR3 reads CASSPPGGGEAFF. The CDR3 nucleotides are TGTGCCAGCAGTCCTCCAGGGGGCGGTGAAGCTTTCTTT.

This chain uses TRBV5-1 with TRBJ1-6, with D perhaps TRBD1 (5 bases). The V end lost 3 bases, the J end lost 0 bases, and 13 bases lay between the germline ends. This CDR3 has 17 residues. The germline V gene encodes CDR1 SGHRS and CDR2 YFSETQ. CDR3 residues: CASSSGVLSSYNSPLHF. In nucleotides, the CDR3 is TGCGCCAGCAGCTCGGGGGTCTTAAGCTCCTATAATTCACCCCTCCACTTT.

The table lists this clone with a count of one. The rearrangement uses TRBV19 and TRBJ1-2; 7 bases match TRBD1. The CDR3 consists of 15 residues. Germline V CDR1 and CDR2: LNHDA, SQIVND (reference sequence). The trim removed 4 bases at V and 4 bases at J, leaving 9 bases unmatched. CDR3 sequence reads: CASSKRTGDSYGYTF. DNA for the CDR3: TGTGCCAGTAGTAAACGGACAGGAGATTCCTATGGCTACACCTTC. Combining the CDR3 with reference TRBV19 and TRBJ1-2 gives the whole variable domain DGGITQSPKYLFRKEGQNVTLSCEQNLNHDAMYWYRQDPGQGLRLIYYSQIVNDFQKGDIAEGYSVSREKKESFPLTVTSAQKNPTAFYLCASSKRTGDSYGYTFGSGTRLTVV.

Regarding this clone: One junction end does not reproduce the germline sequence, and a read error may be involved. The chain employs TRBV3-1 (or the pseudogene TRBV3-2) and TRBJ2-2; a weak D match, TRBD1 (6 bases). Germline V gene lookup returns CDR1 LGHDT and CDR2 YNNKEL (reference sequence). CDR3 length: 15 amino acids. This CDR3 reads CASSQRQGSSGELFF. The CDR3 DNA is TGTGCCAGCAGCCAACGGCAGGGGAGTTCCGGAGAGCTGTTTTTT.

The genes are TRBV7-9 and TRBJ1-2; D call uncertain. Deletions cut 4 bases from V and 3 bases from J, with 6 bases between. CDR3 length: 12 residues. Germline lookup yields CDR1 SEHNR and CDR2 FQNEAQ (reference sequence). CDR3 nucleotide sequence: TGTGCCAGCAGCTCCCATGACTATGGCTACACCTTC. Translated, it gives CASSSHDYGYTF.

This rearrangement joins TRBV5-1 to TRBJ1-1, with D uncertain. The CDR3 consists of 16 residues. The germline gives CDR1 SGHRS, CDR2 YFSETQ. Between the trimmed V and J ends, which lost 0 bases and 0 bases, there was a span of 12 bases. CDR3 region: CASSLVVRSLNTEAFF. In DNA, the CDR3 is TGCGCCAGCAGCTTGGTAGTACGGAGTTTGAACACTGAAGCTTTCTTT.

This chain links TRBV18 with TRBJ1-2; maybe TRBD1 (5 bases). The ends were cut back, 6 bases at V and 4 bases at J, with 15 bases in the middle. Germline V gene data show CDR1 as KGHSH and CDR2 as LQKENI. The CDR3 contains 14 residues. CDR3 residues: CASSNMEGTYGYTF. The DNA for the CDR3 is TGTGCCAGCTCCAACATGGAGGGGACCTATGGCTACACCTTC.

The V call is TRBV7-8, the J call TRBJ1-1, with D possibly TRBD1 on 6 matching bases. Per the germline V gene, CDR1 is SGHVS and CDR2 is FQNEAQ. The germline V and J ends were trimmed by 4 bases and 3 bases, with 9 bases remaining between them. The CDR3 covers 13 residues. CDR3 protein: CASSSTGYTEAFF. The CDR3 DNA reads TGTGCCAGCAGCTCAACAGGGTACACTGAAGCTTTCTTT. The variable domain in full, with the rest retrieved from reference TRBV7-8 and TRBJ1-1, is GAGVSQSPRYKVAKRGQDVALRCDPISGHVSLFWYQQALGQGPEFLTYFQNEAQLDKSGLPSDRFFAERPEGSVSTLKIQRTQQEDSAVYLCASSSTGYTEAFFGQGTRLTVV.

The CDR3 DNA sequence: TGTGCCAGCACCCCGGAGACTCGGGGGCCCCAGCATTTT. Protein product: CASTPETRGPQHF. The chain uses TRBV12-3 or TRBV12-4 and TRBJ1-5; D remains unclear. The CDR3 runs 13 residues. The ends were cut back, 7 bases at V and 9 bases at J, with 16 bases in the middle.